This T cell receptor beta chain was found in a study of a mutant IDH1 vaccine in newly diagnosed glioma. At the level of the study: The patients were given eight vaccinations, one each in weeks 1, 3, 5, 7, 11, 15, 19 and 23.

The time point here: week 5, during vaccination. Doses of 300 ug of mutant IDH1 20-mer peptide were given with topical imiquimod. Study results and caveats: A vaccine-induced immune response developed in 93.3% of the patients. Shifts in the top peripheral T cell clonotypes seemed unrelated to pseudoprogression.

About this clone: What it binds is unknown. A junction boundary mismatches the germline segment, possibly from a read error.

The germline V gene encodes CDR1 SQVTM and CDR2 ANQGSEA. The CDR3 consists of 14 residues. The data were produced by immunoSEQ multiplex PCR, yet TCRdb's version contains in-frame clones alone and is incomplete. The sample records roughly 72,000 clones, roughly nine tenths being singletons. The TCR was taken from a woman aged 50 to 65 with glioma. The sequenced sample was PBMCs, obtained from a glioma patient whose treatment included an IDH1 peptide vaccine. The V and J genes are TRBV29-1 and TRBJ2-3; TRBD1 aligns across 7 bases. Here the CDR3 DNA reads TGCAGCTTTGAAGGGCAGGGGGACACAGATACGCAGTATTTT. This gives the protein CSFEGQGDTDTQYF.